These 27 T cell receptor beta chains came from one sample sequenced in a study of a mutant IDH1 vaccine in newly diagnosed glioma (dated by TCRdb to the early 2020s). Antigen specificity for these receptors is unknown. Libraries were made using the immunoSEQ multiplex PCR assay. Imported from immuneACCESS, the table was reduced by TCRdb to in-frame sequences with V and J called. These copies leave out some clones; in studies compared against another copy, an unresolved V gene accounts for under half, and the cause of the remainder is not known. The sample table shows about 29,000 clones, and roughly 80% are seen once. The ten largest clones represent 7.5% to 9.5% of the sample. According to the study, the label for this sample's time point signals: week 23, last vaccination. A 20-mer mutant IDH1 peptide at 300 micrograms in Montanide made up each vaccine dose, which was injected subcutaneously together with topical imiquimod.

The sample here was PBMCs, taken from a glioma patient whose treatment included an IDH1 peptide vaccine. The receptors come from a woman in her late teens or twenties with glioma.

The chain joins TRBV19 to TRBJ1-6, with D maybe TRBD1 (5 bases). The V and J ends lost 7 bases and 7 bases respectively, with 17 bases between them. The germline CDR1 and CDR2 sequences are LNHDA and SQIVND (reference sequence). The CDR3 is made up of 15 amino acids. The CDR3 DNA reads TGTGCCAGTAAAACGACAGATCCATCCAATTCACCCCTCCACTTT. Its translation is CASKTTDPSNSPLHF.

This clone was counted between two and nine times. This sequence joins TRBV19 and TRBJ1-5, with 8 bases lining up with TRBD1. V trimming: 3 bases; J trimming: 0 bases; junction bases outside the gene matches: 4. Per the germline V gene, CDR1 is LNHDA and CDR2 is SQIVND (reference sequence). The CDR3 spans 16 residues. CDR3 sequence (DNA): TGTGCCAGTAGTATGCAGGGGGCGCTTAGCAATCAGCCCCAGCATTTT. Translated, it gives CASSMQGALSNQPQHF.

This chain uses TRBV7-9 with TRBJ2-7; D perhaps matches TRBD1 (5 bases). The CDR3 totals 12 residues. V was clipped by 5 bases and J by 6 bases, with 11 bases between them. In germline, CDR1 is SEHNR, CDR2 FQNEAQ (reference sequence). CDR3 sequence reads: CASSRLDSEQYF. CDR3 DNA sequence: TGTGCCAGCAGCCGCCTAGACAGCGAGCAGTACTTC.

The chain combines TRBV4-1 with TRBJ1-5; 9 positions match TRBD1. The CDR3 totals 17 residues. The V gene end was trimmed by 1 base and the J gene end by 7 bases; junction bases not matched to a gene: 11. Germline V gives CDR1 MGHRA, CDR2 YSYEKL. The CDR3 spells CASSQAGTGFLGQPQHF. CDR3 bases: TGCGCCAGCAGCCAAGCCGGGACAGGGTTCCTGGGGCAGCCCCAGCATTTT.

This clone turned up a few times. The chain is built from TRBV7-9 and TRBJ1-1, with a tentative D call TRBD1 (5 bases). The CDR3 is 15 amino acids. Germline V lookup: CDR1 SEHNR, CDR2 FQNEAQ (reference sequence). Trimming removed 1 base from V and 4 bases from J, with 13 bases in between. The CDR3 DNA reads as TGTGCCAGCAGCTTAGAGGGTCTGGGGGGCACTGAAGCTTTCTTT. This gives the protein CASSLEGLGGTEAFF.

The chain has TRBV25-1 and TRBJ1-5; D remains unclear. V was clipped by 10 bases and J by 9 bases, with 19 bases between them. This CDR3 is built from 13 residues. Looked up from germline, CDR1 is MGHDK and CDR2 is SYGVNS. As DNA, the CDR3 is TGTGCCACCCGTGGGTCAGTGAACGGGCCCCAGCATTTT. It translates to CATRGSVNGPQHF.

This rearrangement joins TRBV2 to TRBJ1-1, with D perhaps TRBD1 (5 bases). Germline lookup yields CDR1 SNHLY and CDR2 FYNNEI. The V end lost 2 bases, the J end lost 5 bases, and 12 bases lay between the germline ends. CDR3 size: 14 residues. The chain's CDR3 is CASSERSGRTEAFF. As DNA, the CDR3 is TGTGCCAGCAGTGAAAGGTCAGGGAGGACTGAAGCTTTCTTT.

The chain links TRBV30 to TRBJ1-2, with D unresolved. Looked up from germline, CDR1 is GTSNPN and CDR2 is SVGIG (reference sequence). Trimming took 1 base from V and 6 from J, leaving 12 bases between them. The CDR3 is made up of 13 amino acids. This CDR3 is CAWSDSAENGYTF. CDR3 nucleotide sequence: TGTGCCTGGAGTGACTCGGCAGAGAATGGCTACACCTTC.

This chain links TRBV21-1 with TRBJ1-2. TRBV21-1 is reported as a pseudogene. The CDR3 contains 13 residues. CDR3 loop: CASSTSWADGYTF. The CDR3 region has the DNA TGTGCCAGCAGCACCTCCTGGGCGGATGGCTACACCTTC.

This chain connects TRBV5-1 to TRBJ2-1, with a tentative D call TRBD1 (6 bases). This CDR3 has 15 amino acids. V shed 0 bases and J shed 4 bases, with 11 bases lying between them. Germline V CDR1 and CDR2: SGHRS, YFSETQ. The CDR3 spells CASSLDSGEYNEQFF. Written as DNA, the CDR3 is TGCGCCAGCAGCTTGGATTCAGGGGAATACAATGAGCAGTTCTTC.

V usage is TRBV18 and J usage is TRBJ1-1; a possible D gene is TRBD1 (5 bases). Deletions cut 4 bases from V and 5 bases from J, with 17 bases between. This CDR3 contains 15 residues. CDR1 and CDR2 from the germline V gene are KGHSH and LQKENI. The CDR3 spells CASSLRGGGETEAFF. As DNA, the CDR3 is TGTGCCAGCTCACTTCGCGGTGGAGGGGAAACTGAAGCTTTCTTT.

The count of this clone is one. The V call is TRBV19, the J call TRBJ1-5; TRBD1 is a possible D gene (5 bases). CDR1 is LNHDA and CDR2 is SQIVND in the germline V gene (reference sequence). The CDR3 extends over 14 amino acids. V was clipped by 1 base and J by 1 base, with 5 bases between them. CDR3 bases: TGTGCCAGTAGTATAGCAGGGAGCAATCAGCCCCAGCATTTT. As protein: CASSIAGSNQPQHF.

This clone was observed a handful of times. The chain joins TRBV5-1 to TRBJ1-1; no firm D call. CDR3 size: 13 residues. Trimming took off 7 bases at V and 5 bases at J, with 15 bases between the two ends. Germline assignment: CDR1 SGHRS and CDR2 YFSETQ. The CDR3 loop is CASWLGVRTEAFF. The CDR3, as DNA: TGCGCCAGCTGGCTTGGGGTTAGGACTGAAGCTTTCTTT.

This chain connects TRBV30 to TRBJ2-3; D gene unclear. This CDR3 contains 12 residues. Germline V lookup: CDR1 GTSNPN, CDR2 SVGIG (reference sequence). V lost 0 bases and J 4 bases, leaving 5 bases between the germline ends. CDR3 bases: TGTGCCTGGAGTGTAGGTCCAGATACGCAGTATTTT. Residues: CAWSVGPDTQYF.

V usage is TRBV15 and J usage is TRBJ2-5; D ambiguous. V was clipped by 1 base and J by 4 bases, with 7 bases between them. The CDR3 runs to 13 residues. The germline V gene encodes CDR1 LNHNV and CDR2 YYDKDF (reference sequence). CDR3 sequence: CATSRGDGETQYF. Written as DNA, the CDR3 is TGTGCCACCAGCAGAGGCGACGGAGAGACCCAGTACTTC.

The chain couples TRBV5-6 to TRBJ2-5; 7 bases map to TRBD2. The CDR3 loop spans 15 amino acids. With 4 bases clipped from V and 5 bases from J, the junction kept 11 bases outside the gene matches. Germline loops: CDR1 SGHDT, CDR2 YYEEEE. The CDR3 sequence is CASSNYGGSRETQYF. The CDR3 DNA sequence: TGTGCCAGCAGCAATTACGGCGGGAGCAGGGAGACCCAGTACTTC.

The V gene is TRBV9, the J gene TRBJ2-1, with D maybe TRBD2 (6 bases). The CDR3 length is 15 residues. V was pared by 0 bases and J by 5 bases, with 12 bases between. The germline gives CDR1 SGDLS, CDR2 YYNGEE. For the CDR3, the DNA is TGTGCCAGCAGCGTAGGCGGGATCGTGAACAATGAGCAGTTCTTC. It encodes CASSVGGIVNNEQFF.

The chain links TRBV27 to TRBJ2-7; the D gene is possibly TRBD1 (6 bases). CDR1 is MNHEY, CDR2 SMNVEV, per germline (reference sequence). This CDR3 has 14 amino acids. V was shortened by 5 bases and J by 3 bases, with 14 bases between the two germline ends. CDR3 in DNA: TGTGCCAGCAGTCACGACAGGAATAACTACGAGCAGTACTTC. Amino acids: CASSHDRNNYEQYF.

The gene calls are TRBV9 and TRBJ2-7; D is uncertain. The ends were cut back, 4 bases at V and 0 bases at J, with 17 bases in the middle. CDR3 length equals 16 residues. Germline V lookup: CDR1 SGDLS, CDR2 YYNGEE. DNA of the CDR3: TGTGCCAGCAGCCCAACCTCCTCAACGGTCTCCTACGAGCAGTACTTC. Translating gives CASSPTSSTVSYEQYF.

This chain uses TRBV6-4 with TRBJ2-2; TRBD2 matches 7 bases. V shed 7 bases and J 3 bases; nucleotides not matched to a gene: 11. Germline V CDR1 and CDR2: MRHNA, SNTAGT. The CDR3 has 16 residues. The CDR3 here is CASTQEGGLDTGELFF. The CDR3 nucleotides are TGTGCCAGCACCCAGGAGGGCGGACTAGACACCGGGGAGCTGTTTTTT.

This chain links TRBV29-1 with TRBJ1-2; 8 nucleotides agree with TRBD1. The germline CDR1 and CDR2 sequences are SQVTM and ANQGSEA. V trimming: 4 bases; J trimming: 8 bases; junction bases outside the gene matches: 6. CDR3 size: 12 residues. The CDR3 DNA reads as TGCAGCGTTGGACAGGGGAGCGGGGGCTACACCTTC. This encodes CSVGQGSGGYTF. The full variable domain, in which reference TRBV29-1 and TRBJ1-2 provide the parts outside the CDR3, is SAVISQKPSRDICQRGTSLTIQCQVDSQVTMMFWYRQQPGQSLTLIATANQGSEATYESGFVIDKFPISRPNLTFSTLTVSNMSPEDSSIYLCSVGQGSGGYTFGSGTRLTVV.

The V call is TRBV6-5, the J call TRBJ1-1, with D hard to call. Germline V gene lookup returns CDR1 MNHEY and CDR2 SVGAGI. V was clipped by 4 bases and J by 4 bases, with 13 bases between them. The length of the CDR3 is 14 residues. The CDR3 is CASSWEGIGTEAFF. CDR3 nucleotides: TGTGCCAGCAGTTGGGAAGGGATCGGCACTGAAGCTTTCTTT.

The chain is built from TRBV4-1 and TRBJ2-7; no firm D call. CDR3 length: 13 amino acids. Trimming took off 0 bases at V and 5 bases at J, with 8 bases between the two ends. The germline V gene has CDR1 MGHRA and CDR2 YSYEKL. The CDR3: CASSQEDGNEQYF. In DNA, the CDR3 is TGCGCCAGCAGCCAAGAAGACGGAAACGAGCAGTACTTC.

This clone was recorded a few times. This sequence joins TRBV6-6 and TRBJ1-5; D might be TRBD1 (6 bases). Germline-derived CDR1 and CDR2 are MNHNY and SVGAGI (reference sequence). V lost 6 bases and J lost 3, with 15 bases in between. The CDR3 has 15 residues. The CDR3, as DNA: TGTGCCAGCAGAAGTGGACAGACCTTCAATCAGCCCCAGCATTTT. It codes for CASRSGQTFNQPQHF.

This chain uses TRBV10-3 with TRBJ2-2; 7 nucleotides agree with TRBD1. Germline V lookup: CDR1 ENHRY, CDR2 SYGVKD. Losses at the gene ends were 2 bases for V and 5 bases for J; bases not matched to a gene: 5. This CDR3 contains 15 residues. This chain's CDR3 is CAISEGTEKTGELFF. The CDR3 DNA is TGTGCCATCAGTGAGGGGACAGAGAAAACCGGGGAGCTGTTTTTT.

The CDR3 bases are TGTGCCAGCAGCTTGATACTCTTGGAGACCCAGTACTTC. Translating it yields CASSLILLETQYF. The chain joins TRBV5-8 to TRBJ2-5; D unclear. From germline, CDR1 is SGHTS and CDR2 YDEGEE. The CDR3 covers 13 residues. V was trimmed by 1 base and J by 5 bases, leaving 9 bases between them.

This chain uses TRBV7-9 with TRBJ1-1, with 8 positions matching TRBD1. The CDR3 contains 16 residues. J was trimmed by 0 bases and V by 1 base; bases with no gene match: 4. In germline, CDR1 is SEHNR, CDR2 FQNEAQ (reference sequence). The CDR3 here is CASSLGQGAVNTEAFF. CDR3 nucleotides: TGTGCCAGCAGCTTAGGGCAGGGGGCAGTGAACACTGAAGCTTTCTTT.